Listed below are T cell receptor beta chains from one sample, sequenced in a study of blood T cell repertoires in COVID-19. Clones were sequenced by immunoSEQ multiplex PCR, and TCRdb holds only the in-frame ones, with some missing. The sample records 200,000 to 250,000 clones, under 90% being singletons. The sequenced material came from peripheral blood. The receptors derive from a woman older than 75 with active or convalescent COVID-19. Both conserved end residues are part of each CDR3. A D gene is named only where the DNA matches it firmly. Some rows have no size entry. The others give once, few or many, or a class for an expanded clone.

TRBD2,-,TRBV30,TRBJ2-1,TGTGCCTGGAGTCAAGCACTGGGGGGGGAGCAGTTCTTC,CAWSQALGGEQFF
-,-,TRBV7-2,TRBJ2-2,TGTGCCAGCAGCTTACGTTTCGGGGAGCTGTTTTTT,CASSLRFGELFF
TRBD1,-,TRBV18,TRBJ2-6,TGTGCCAGCTCACCAGGACGACAGGGTTCGTACAGGGCCAACGTCCTGACTTTC,CASSPGRQGSYRANVLTF
TRBD2,-,TRBV7-3,TRBJ2-3,TGTGCCAGCAGCCGAAGGAGCGGGGGGGCCCCAGATACGCAGTATTTT,CASSRRSGGAPDTQYF
-,once,TRBV7-2,TRBJ2-6,TGTGCCAGCAGCTTAGACAGGTCCGCCTCTGGGGCCAACGTCCTGACTTTC,CASSLDRSASGANVLTF
-,-,TRBV5-1,TRBJ2-7,TGCGCCAGCGGAACGGTCGATGGAGGGCCCGACGAGCAGTACTTC,CASGTVDGGPDEQYF
TRBD1,few,TRBV7-3,TRBJ1-2,TGTGCCAGCAGTCAGGGGGGTGGCTATGGCTACACCTTC,CASSQGGGYGYTF
TRBD2,-,TRBV5-5,TRBJ2-1,TGTGCCAGCCTGAGGGGACTAGGGACCCAATATGAGCAGTTCTTC,CASLRGLGTQYEQFF
-,-,TRBV5-1,TRBJ2-1,TGCGCCAGCAGCTTGGACAGTCCTTCACTCAACAATGAGCAGTTCTTC,CASSLDSPSLNNEQFF
-,-,TRBV2,TRBJ1-5,TGTGCCAGCAGTGTCGGCCCAGGGGCCGGGCCCCAGCATTTT,CASSVGPGAGPQHF
TRBD2,-,TRBV7-3,TRBJ2-3,TGTGCCAGCAGCCCGGGACTAGCGGGGGTAGATACGCAGTATTTT,CASSPGLAGVDTQYF
TRBD2,-,TRBV9,TRBJ2-5,TGTGCCAGCAGCGTAGGACTAGCGGGGGGGCAAAACAACCAAGAGACCCAGTACTTC,CASSVGLAGGQNNQETQYF
-,-,TRBV7-3,TRBJ2-3,TGTGCCAGCAGCCTCGCACCGGAGACAGATACGCAGTATTTT,CASSLAPETDTQYF
TRBD2,once,TRBV27,TRBJ2-2,TGTGCCAGCGCATTTCACGGGGGGTCCGGGGAGCTGTTTTTT,CASAFHGGSGELFF
-,-,TRBV18,TRBJ2-1,TGTGCCAGCTCACCACCGGGGGGTGCATACAATGAGCAGTTCTTC,CASSPPGGAYNEQFF
-,-,TRBV12-3/TRBV12-4,TRBJ1-5,TGTGCCAGCCGAAAACGGGATCAGCCCCAGCATTTT,CASRKRDQPQHF
TRBD1,-,TRBV5-1,TRBJ2-3,TGCGCCAGCAGCCTGGGACAGCTCTATACGCAGTATTTT,CASSLGQLYTQYF
-,-,TRBV9,TRBJ2-5,TGTGCCAGCAGCGTAGCGTCTCAAGAGACCCAGTACTTC,CASSVASQETQYF
-,-,TRBV5-4,TRBJ2-7,TGTGCCAGCAGCTTGGCTGGCGGGCGGTTTTACGAGCAGTACTTC,CASSLAGGRFYEQYF
-,-,TRBV7-2,TRBJ1-1,TGTGCCAGCAGCTTCGATCCAGCGGGGGACACTGAAGCTTTCTTT,CASSFDPAGDTEAFF
TRBD1,-,TRBV9,TRBJ1-6,TGTGCCAGCAGCGTTACAGGGGACTATTCACCCCTCCACTTT,CASSVTGDYSPLHF
-,-,TRBV20-1,TRBJ1-2,TGCAGTGCTAGAGACAGCTATGGCTACACCTTC,CSARDSYGYTF
-,-,TRBV7-8,TRBJ2-3,TGTGCCAGCAGCCCCTCCCTAGATACGCAGTATTTT,CASSPSLDTQYF
-,-,TRBV10-3,TRBJ1-6,TGTGCCATCAGTGTTAAGATAGGACTCCTGGGAGATAATTCACCCCTCCACTTT,CAISVKIGLLGDNSPLHF
TRBD2,-,TRBV7-8,TRBJ2-2,TGTGCCAGCAGCTTAGCGCGGACTAGCTGGACCGGGGAGCTGTTTTTT,CASSLARTSWTGELFF
TRBD1,-,TRBV6-1,TRBJ1-1,TGTGCCAGCAGTGCCCCCGGACAGGGGGCTTTCACTGAAGCTTTCTTT,CASSAPGQGAFTEAFF
TRBD2,few,TRBV7-2,TRBJ2-3,TGTGCCAGCAGCTTAGACGCGGGGGGGCCCACAGATACGCAGTATTTT,CASSLDAGGPTDTQYF
TRBD2,-,TRBV5-1,TRBJ2-3,TGCGCCAGCAGCGCGGGACTAGCGGGAGGGTACACAGATACGCAGTATTTT,CASSAGLAGGYTDTQYF
-,-,TRBV28,TRBJ1-2,TGTGCCAGCAGCCCCGGGGGTGGCTATGGCTACACCTTC,CASSPGGGYGYTF
TRBD1,-,TRBV7-2,TRBJ1-2,TGTGCCAGCAGCTTAGAGACAGGGGACTATGGCTACACCTTC,CASSLETGDYGYTF
-,-,TRBV7-2,TRBJ2-7,TGTGCCAGCAGCTCTGTTAAGGGATTAACTGTCAGGTTAGGGGACGAGCAGTACTTC,CASSSVKGLTVRLGDEQYF
TRBD1,-,TRBV19,TRBJ1-4,TGTGCCAGTAGTACGACAGGGGGCTTCGGAAAACTGTTTTTT,CASSTTGGFGKLFF
-,once,TRBV7-9,TRBJ1-4,TGTGCCAGCCAGACGCAGGGGAATGAAAAACTGTTTTTT,CASQTQGNEKLFF
-,-,TRBV6-5,TRBJ2-5,TGTGCCAGCAGTTTACGTAGGGACTCCCAAGAGACCCAGTACTTC,CASSLRRDSQETQYF
-,-,TRBV28,TRBJ1-4,TGTGCCAGCAGTTCTACCGGACACCCGCCCCTGTTT,CASSSTGHPPLF
TRBD1,few,TRBV28,TRBJ2-7,TGTGCCAGCAGTCCCCCAACAGGGGGCGCGGGCGAGCAGTACTTC,CASSPPTGGAGEQYF
TRBD2,-,TRBV7-2,TRBJ2-1,TGTGCCAGCAGCGAGACTAGCGGCCCCTACAATGAGCAGTTCTTC,CASSETSGPYNEQFF